These 2 T cell receptor beta chains were all obtained from the same sample, sequenced in a study of control samples from healthy donors and cancer patients. The data were produced by immunoSEQ multiplex PCR, yet TCRdb's version contains in-frame clones alone and is incomplete. The data show 390,000 or so clones, approximately 92% seen once. Sequenced sample: PBMCs. These TCRs come from a man between 40 and 49 years old with head and neck cancer.

The chain couples TRBV18 to TRBJ1-4; D gene unclear. From germline, CDR1 is KGHSH and CDR2 LQKENI. V was cut by 2 bases and J by 7 bases, with 23 bases left in between. This CDR3 has 18 amino acids. The CDR3 protein is CASSPNRSTLKKVEKLFF. The CDR3 coding sequence is TGTGCCAGCTCACCAAACCGATCGACCCTGAAGAAGGTTGAAAAACTGTTTTTT.

V and J are TRBV7-8 and TRBJ1-2, with unresolved D. V lost 3 bases and J lost 4, with 21 bases in between. The CDR3 covers 17 residues. Germline CDR1 SGHVS, CDR2 FQNEAQ. DNA of the CDR3: TGTGCCAGCAGCTTGGAGGAGGGATTAGGGCCACTCTATGGCTACACCTTC. Its translation is CASSLEEGLGPLYGYTF.